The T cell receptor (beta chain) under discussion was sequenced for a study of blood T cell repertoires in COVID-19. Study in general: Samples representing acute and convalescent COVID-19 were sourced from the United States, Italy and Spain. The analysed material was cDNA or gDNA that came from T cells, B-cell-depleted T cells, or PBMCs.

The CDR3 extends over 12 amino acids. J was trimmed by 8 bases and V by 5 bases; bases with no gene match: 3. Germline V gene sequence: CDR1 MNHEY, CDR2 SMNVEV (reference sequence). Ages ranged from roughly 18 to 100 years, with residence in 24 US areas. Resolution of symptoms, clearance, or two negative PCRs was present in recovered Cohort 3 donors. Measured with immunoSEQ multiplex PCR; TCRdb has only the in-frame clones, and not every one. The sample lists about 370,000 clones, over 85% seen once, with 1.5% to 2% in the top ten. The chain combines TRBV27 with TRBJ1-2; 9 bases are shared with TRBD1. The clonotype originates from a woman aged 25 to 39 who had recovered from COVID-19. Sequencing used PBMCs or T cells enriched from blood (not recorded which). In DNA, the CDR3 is TGTGCCAGCAGTGGGGACAGGGTAGGCTACACCTTC. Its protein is CASSGDRVGYTF.